A selection of T cell receptor beta chains follows, all from one sample in a study of OX40 agonist ivuxolimab in advanced cancers. Clones were sequenced by immunoSEQ multiplex PCR, and TCRdb holds only the in-frame ones, with some missing. The table shows 14,000 or so clones, with approximately 80% occurring only once. The sequenced sample was CD4+ or CD8+ T cells sorted from blood, obtained in a trial of the OX40 agonist ivuxolimab. The receptors originated from an adult with an advanced solid tumor such as melanoma, head and neck, liver or kidney cancer. Both conserved end residues are part of each CDR3. The D gene is left open where the match is weak. The size entry is marked missing in some rows and otherwise reads once, few, many or a size class.

j_call d_call v_call clone_size cdr3_nt cdr3_aa
TRBJ1-5 - TRBV7-9 - TGTGCCAGCAGCTTAGTGGCAGGGGTTGACAATCAGCCCCAGCATTTT CASSLVAGVDNQPQHF
TRBJ2-2 - TRBV4-3 few TGCGCCAGCAGCCTAGACCCCAGGGCTACTACCGGGGAGCTGTTTTTT CASSLDPRATTGELFF
TRBJ2-5 TRBD2 TRBV27 few TGTGCCAGCAGTTTATGGGGACTAGCGGGAGCTGAGGTAGAGACCCAGTACTTC CASSLWGLAGAEVETQYF
TRBJ2-6 - TRBV21-1 - TGTGCCAGCAGCCCTAGAAGGGAAAACTCTGGGGCCAACGTCCTGACTTTC CASSPRRENSGANVLTF
TRBJ2-1 - TRBV9 - TGTGCCAGCAGCGCTACCCCCGGGCTAGGCAATGAGCAGTTCTTC CASSATPGLGNEQFF
TRBJ1-1 - TRBV5-6 - TGTGCCAGCAGCCCAACCAGGGGTATGAACACTGAAGCTTTCTTT CASSPTRGMNTEAFF
TRBJ2-1 - TRBV5-6 once TGTGCCAGCATATTAGCCGGGACATCGTCCTACAATGAGCAGTTCTTC CASILAGTSSYNEQFF
TRBJ2-7 - TRBV9 - TGTGCCAGCAGCGTAGTTCCAGGCGACTACGAGCAGTACTTC CASSVVPGDYEQYF
TRBJ2-3 TRBD2 TRBV19 - TGTGCCAGTAGTATCCCTAGCGGGAGTACAGATACGCAGTATTTT CASSIPSGSTDTQYF
TRBJ1-1 - TRBV18 once TGTGCCAGCTCCGGGGGGGCCGAGGGCACTGAAGCTTTCTTT CASSGGAEGTEAFF
TRBJ1-1 - TRBV7-9 - TGTGCCAGCAGCTTAGAGGACACTGAAGCTTTCTTT CASSLEDTEAFF
TRBJ1-2 - TRBV27 - TGTGCCAGCAGTTTAGGGCTGGAAAACTATGGCTACACCTTC CASSLGLENYGYTF
TRBJ2-7 - TRBV4-1 - TGCGCCAGCAGCCAAGAGACGAGAGACTCCTACGAGCAGTACTTC CASSQETRDSYEQYF
TRBJ2-1 TRBD2 TRBV9 - TGTGCCAGCAGCGCCCTCGGGGGGGGCCCCAATGAGCAGTTCTTC CASSALGGGPNEQFF
TRBJ2-1 - TRBV7-8 - TGTGCCAGCAGCCCGGGGGTGGATGAGCAGTTCTTC CASSPGVDEQFF
TRBJ2-3 - TRBV5-6 - TGTGCCAGCAGCGCCATGGCAGATACGCAGTATTTT CASSAMADTQYF
TRBJ2-4 TRBD1 TRBV6-5 - TGTGCCAGCAGTTACTCCGGACAGGGAGCGGACATTCAGTACTTC CASSYSGQGADIQYF
TRBJ1-6 - TRBV4-1 - TGCGCCAGCAGCCAAGATCACATCTCACGAGGGAATTCACCCCTCCACTTT CASSQDHISRGNSPLHF
TRBJ2-1 - TRBV4-3 - TGCGCCAGCAGCCTCCTGACAAAGTCCTACAATGAGCAGTTCTTC CASSLLTKSYNEQFF
TRBJ1-5 - TRBV4-3 once TGCGCCAGCAGCCAAGATCAGGACAGATGGCCCCAGCATTTT CASSQDQDRWPQHF
TRBJ2-7 - TRBV4-3 - TGCGCCAGCAGCCAAGATCTCTTCATCCGGGGGAAGGGGTACGAGCAGTACTTC CASSQDLFIRGKGYEQYF
TRBJ1-2 - TRBV15 - TGTGCCACCAGCAGAGAAATGAGTGGGAATAGGAAGGTGAATGGCTACACCTTC CATSREMSGNRKVNGYTF
TRBJ2-4 - TRBV5-6 - TGTGCCAGCAGCTTAGATTGGGGAAACATTCAGTACTTC CASSLDWGNIQYF
TRBJ2-3 TRBD1 TRBV13 - TGTGCCAGCAGCACCCGGACAGGGGGCAGAACAGATACGCAGTATTTT CASSTRTGGRTDTQYF
TRBJ1-5 - TRBV19 - TGTGCCAGTAGTATTACAGGGTATTCCAATCAGCCCCAGCATTTT CASSITGYSNQPQHF
TRBJ1-5 - TRBV11-2 - TGTGCCAGCAGCTTAGGAGGAAGCGGTCAGCCCCAGCATTTT CASSLGGSGQPQHF
TRBJ2-1 TRBD2 TRBV13 - TGTGCCAGCAGCTCTAGGACTAGCGGGAGGGACCACATCCCCGAGACCTACAATGAGCAGTTCTTC CASSSRTSGRDHIPETYNEQFF
TRBJ2-7 TRBD1 TRBV5-1 - TGCGCCAGCAGCCCCCCTCGGGACAGCCAATCCTACGAGCAGTACTTC CASSPPRDSQSYEQYF
TRBJ2-1 TRBD2 TRBV19 - TGTGCCAGCAGAGGGACTAATTACTACAATGAGCAGTTCTTC CASRGTNYYNEQFF
TRBJ1-6 TRBD1 TRBV6-5 once TGTGCCAGCAGCACCCAGGGGGTCCACTCACCCCTCCACTTT CASSTQGVHSPLHF
TRBJ1-3 TRBD1 TRBV11-2 - TGTGCCAGCAGCTTAGCACAGGGGACTGGAAACACCATATATTTT CASSLAQGTGNTIYF
TRBJ2-1 - TRBV4-1 - TGCGCCAGCAGCCAATCGGGATCCTACAATGAGCAGTTCTTC CASSQSGSYNEQFF
TRBJ2-2 - TRBV29-1 - TGCAGCGTTGTGGCGGGGCCCGGGGAGCTGTTTTTT CSVVAGPGELFF
TRBJ1-6 - TRBV9 medium-sized TGTGCCAGCAGCGTAGTCGCGATGGGGAATTCACCCCTCCACTTT CASSVVAMGNSPLHF
TRBJ2-7 - TRBV15 - TGTGCCACCAGCAGTCCCGTCTCCTACGAGCAGTACTTC CATSSPVSYEQYF
TRBJ2-5 - TRBV2 - TGTGCCAGCGTGATCGACACAGGGGTGGGAGGGACCCAGTACTTC CASVIDTGVGGTQYF
TRBJ2-1 TRBD2 TRBV7-9 - TGTGCCAGCAGCTTAGGGGTAGCGGGAGTTAATGAGCAGTTCTTC CASSLGVAGVNEQFF
TRBJ2-3 TRBD2 TRBV5-1 - TGCGCCAGCAGCTGGCAGCGGGATGGAGATACGCAGTATTTT CASSWQRDGDTQYF
TRBJ1-1 - TRBV28 - TGTGCCAGCACCCCTACCCCGACAGGCGGCACTGAAGCTTTCTTT CASTPTPTGGTEAFF
TRBJ1-6 TRBD1 TRBV5-6 - TGTGCCAGCAGCGGGACAGGGGCGTTCATTAATTCACCCCTCCACTTT CASSGTGAFINSPLHF
TRBJ1-2 - TRBV5-8 - TGTGCCAGCAGCGCCGGCTCCGGCGGGGACTATGGCTACACCTTC CASSAGSGGDYGYTF
TRBJ2-7 TRBD1 TRBV27 - TGTGCCAGCAGCCCCGGGACAGCCTACGAGCAGTACTTC CASSPGTAYEQYF